This TCR beta chain was profiled in a study of shared T cell receptors in the human thymus. The repertoire was sequenced with immunoSEQ multiplex PCR; TCRdb's copy has only in-frame clones and lacks some. The sample includes 700,000 to 750,000 clones, 70% to 90% of them seen just once. This CDR3 has 14 residues. CDR1 and CDR2 from the germline V gene are KGHSH and LQKENI. J gave up 4 bases and V 0 bases, and 1 base lay outside the gene matches. Note on this clone: The identical CDR3 is also encoded by other nucleotide sequences in the sample.

The data were also submitted as part of a second study, on human thymus T cells. That report notes: Thymic tissue was derived from resections collected during corrective heart surgery. Seemingly biased V and J gene usage marked thymic and blood repertoires.

Sequencing input: thymocytes. The origin of this receptor is a girl in the first two years of life with a congenital heart defect. The gene calls are TRBV18 and TRBJ1-2, with 8 positions matching TRBD1. The CDR3 DNA reads as TGTGCCAGCTCACCACCCGGACAGGGCTATGGCTACACCTTC. Translation: CASSPPGQGYGYTF.